This T cell receptor (beta chain) is drawn from a study of T cell changes during pregnancy in multiple sclerosis. TCRdb's copy holds only in-frame clones and misses some; the assay was immunoSEQ multiplex PCR. The sample holds some 44,000 clones, about 88% seen once. Germline values: CDR1 SGHVS, CDR2 FQNEAQ. Trimming removed 1 base from V and 9 bases from J; junction bases left unmatched: 8. This CDR3 has 15 residues. The chain uses TRBV7-8 and TRBJ2-5, with 10 nucleotides matching TRBD1. The sequence was obtained from a female donor with multiple sclerosis, enrolled in a pregnancy study. This specimen consisted of CD4+ T cells from peripheral blood mononuclear cells, obtained in the second trimester of pregnancy. In DNA, the CDR3 is TGTGCCAGCAGCTTAGTAAGGGACAGGGGAGGGTCCCAGTACTTC. Its protein product is CASSLVRDRGGSQYF.